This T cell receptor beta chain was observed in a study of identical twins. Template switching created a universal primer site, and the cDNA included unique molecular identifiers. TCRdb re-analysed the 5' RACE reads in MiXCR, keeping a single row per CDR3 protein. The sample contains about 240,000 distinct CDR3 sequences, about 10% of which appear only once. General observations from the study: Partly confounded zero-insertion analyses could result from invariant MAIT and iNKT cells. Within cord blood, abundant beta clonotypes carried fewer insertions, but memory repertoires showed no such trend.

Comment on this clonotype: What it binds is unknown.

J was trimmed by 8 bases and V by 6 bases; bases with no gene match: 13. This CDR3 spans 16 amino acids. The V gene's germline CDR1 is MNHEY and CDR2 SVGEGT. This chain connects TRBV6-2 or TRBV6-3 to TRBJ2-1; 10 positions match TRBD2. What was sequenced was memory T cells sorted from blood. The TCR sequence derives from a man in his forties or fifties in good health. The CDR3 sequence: CASRLGGTSAFHEQFF. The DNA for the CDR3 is TGTGCCAGCAGACTGGGCGGGACTAGCGCCTTTCATGAGCAGTTCTTC.